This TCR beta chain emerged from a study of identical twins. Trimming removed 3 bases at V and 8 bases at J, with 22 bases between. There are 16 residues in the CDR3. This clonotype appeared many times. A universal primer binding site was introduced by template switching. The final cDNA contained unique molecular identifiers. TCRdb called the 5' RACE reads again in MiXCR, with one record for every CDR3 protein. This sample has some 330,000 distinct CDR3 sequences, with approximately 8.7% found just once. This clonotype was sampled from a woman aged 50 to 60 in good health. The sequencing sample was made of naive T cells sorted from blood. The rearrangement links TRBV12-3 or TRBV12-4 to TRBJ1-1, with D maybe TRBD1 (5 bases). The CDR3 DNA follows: TGTGCCAGCAGTTTCTGGATTCAGGGTCGGCGGGAAGAAGCTTTCTTT. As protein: CASSFWIQGRREEAFF.